Each of the 25 T cell receptor beta chains below was sequenced from the same sample in a study of blood T cell repertoires in COVID-19. Some clones are missing from TCRdb's copy, which holds only in-frame ones; the method was immunoSEQ multiplex PCR. The sample includes a few hundred thousand clones, under 90% of them seen just once. The sequencing input was PBMCs or T cells enriched from blood (not recorded which). The receptors were gathered from a woman aged 25 to 45 who had recovered from COVID-19.

The chain employs TRBV19 and TRBJ2-1; perhaps TRBD1 as D (6 bases). The germline gives CDR1 LNHDA, CDR2 SQIVND (reference sequence). This CDR3 comprises 13 residues. Deletions cut 4 bases from V and 9 bases from J, with 13 bases between. The chain's CDR3 is CASSSTGLGEQFF. CDR3 in DNA: TGTGCCAGTAGTAGCACAGGGCTGGGTGAGCAGTTCTTC.

The rearrangement uses TRBV6-5 and TRBJ2-5, with D perhaps TRBD2 (5 bases). V was trimmed by 6 bases and J by 5 bases, leaving 13 bases between them. This CDR3 comprises 13 residues. Germline-derived CDR1 and CDR2 are MNHEY and SVGAGI. The CDR3 coding sequence is TGTGCCAGCAGCCCCCCCCCGGGGGAGACCCAGTACTTC. It is translated as CASSPPPGETQYF.

This rearrangement joins TRBV4-3 to TRBJ2-7; maybe TRBD2 (5 bases). Germline values: CDR1 LGHNA, CDR2 YSLEER. V lost 1 base to trimming and J lost 7 bases, with 14 bases between them. The CDR3 runs to 14 residues. CDR3 loop: CASSQGTPSKEQYF. Written as DNA, the CDR3 is TGCGCCAGCAGCCAAGGGACTCCCTCTAAGGAGCAGTACTTC.

The chain carries TRBV5-4 and TRBJ2-7; 9 nucleotides line up with TRBD2. Germline assignment: CDR1 SGHNT and CDR2 YYREEE (reference sequence). Trimming cost V 0 bases and J 6 bases; bases outside gene matches: 13. The CDR3 sequence is 17 residues long. The CDR3: CASSLVLVAGGPGEQYF. Written as DNA, the CDR3 is TGTGCCAGCAGCTTGGTTCTGGTCGCGGGAGGGCCGGGCGAGCAGTACTTC.

The chain recombines TRBV19 with TRBJ1-1, with a possible D match to TRBD1 (5 bases). The CDR3 extends over 13 amino acids. In germline, CDR1 is LNHDA, CDR2 SQIVND (reference sequence). V was cut by 5 bases and J by 1 base, with 8 bases left in between. CDR3 loop: CASSVTGNTEAFF. CDR3 nucleotides: TGTGCCAGTAGTGTAACAGGGAACACTGAAGCTTTCTTT.

This rearrangement joins TRBV6-5 to TRBJ1-1; D may be TRBD1 (6 bases). Per germline, CDR1 MNHEY and CDR2 SVGAGI. This CDR3 region has 12 residues. CDR3 region: CVTRQGQTEAFF. CDR3 coding DNA: TGTGTGACGAGGCAGGGGCAGACTGAAGCTTTCTTT.

The genes are TRBV28 and TRBJ1-5; D is unclear. Germline-derived CDR1 and CDR2 are MDHEN and SYDVKM. Trimming removed 3 bases at V and 6 bases at J, with 6 bases between. This CDR3 is 12 amino acids long. The CDR3 loop reads CASSFPIQPQHF. CDR3 in DNA: TGTGCCAGCAGTTTTCCCATTCAGCCCCAGCATTTT.

The rearrangement joins TRBV7-2 to TRBJ2-1; D gene uncertain. CDR1 is SGHTA, CDR2 FQGNSA, per germline. V was pared by 5 bases and J by 9 bases, with 8 bases between. This CDR3 spans 11 amino acids. The CDR3 coding sequence is TGTGCCAGCAGCAACCAGGTTGAGCAGTTCTTC. Translation: CASSNQVEQFF. The complete variable domain, with remaining parts taken from reference TRBV7-2 and TRBJ2-1, reads GAGVSQSPSNKVTEKGKDVELRCDPISGHTALYWYRQSLGQGLEFLIYFQGNSAPDKSGLPSDRFSAERTGGSVSTLTIQRTQQEDSAVYLCASSNQVEQFFGPGTRLTVL.

The chain joins TRBV28 to TRBJ2-1; 16 nucleotides line up with TRBD2. Germline values: CDR1 MDHEN, CDR2 SYDVKM. The CDR3 sequence is 18 residues long. V trimming: 6 bases; J trimming: 4 bases; junction bases outside the gene matches: 9. In DNA, the CDR3 is TGTGCCAGCAGACCGGGACTAGCGGGAGGGCCGCGGTACAATGAGCAGTTCTTC. Its protein product is CASRPGLAGGPRYNEQFF.

The chain combines TRBV7-2 with TRBJ1-2; tentative D call: TRBD1 (6 bases). The V gene lost 5 bases and the J gene lost 3 bases, with 13 bases spanning the gap. Germline loops: CDR1 SGHTA, CDR2 FQGNSA. The CDR3 extends over 14 amino acids. The CDR3 DNA reads as TGTGCCAGCAGCCCTCAGCAGGGGTACTATGGCTACACCTTC. This translates into CASSPQQGYYGYTF. The full variable domain, rest sourced from reference TRBV7-2 and TRBJ1-2, is GAGVSQSPSNKVTEKGKDVELRCDPISGHTALYWYRQSLGQGLEFLIYFQGNSAPDKSGLPSDRFSAERTGGSVSTLTIQRTQQEDSAVYLCASSPQQGYYGYTFGSGTRLTVV.

J is TRBJ1-6 and V is TRBV4-2; the match to TRBD1 covers 9 bases. The CDR3 spans 17 residues. Per germline, CDR1 LGHNA and CDR2 YNFKEQ. The V and J ends lost 4 bases and 3 bases, in that order; junction bases with no gene match: 7. CDR3 amino acids: CASSLTGGAGYNSPLHF. The DNA for the CDR3 is TGTGCCAGCAGCCTTACAGGGGGCGCAGGCTATAATTCACCCCTCCACTTT.

This chain links TRBV18 with TRBJ2-3; 8 bases agree with TRBD2. Trimming cost V 5 bases and J 2 bases; bases outside gene matches: 3. The CDR3 loop spans 14 amino acids. Germline CDR1 is KGHSH and CDR2 is LQKENI. The DNA for the CDR3 is TGTGCCAGCTCATCTAGCGGGTTCACAGATACGCAGTATTTT. It codes for CASSSSGFTDTQYF.

The rearrangement links TRBV6-4 to TRBJ2-1, with 11 bases fitting TRBD2. The CDR3 has 13 amino acids. The germline gives CDR1 MRHNA, CDR2 SNTAGT. V shed 4 bases and J 7 bases; nucleotides not matched to a gene: 0. The CDR3 nucleotides read TGTGCCAGCAGTGTAGCGGGAGGGAATGAGCAGTTCTTC. Its translation is CASSVAGGNEQFF.

DNA for the CDR3: TGTGCCAGCAAGATGGGGGGGGATGAAGCTTTCTTT. Translation gives CASKMGGDEAFF. The chain employs TRBV6-5 and TRBJ1-1, with D maybe TRBD1 (5 bases). Germline V gene data show CDR1 as MNHEY and CDR2 as SVGAGI. The CDR3 totals 12 residues. The ends were cut back, 7 bases at V and 7 bases at J, with 13 bases in the middle.

The rearrangement links TRBV6-1 to TRBJ1-5; 9 nucleotides agree with TRBD1. CDR1 MNHNS and CDR2 SASEGT come from the germline V gene. Trimming removed 4 bases from V and 1 base from J; junction bases left unmatched: 8. The CDR3 runs to 17 residues. The chain's CDR3 is CASSADRGVWSNQPQHF. In DNA form, the CDR3 reads TGTGCCAGCAGTGCCGACAGGGGGGTCTGGAGCAATCAGCCCCAGCATTTT.

The J gene is TRBJ2-1, the V gene TRBV5-1, with D perhaps matching TRBD1 (6 bases). V lost 0 bases to trimming and J lost 5 bases, with 6 bases between them. The germline V gene has CDR1 SGHRS and CDR2 YFSETQ. The length of the CDR3 is 13 residues. CDR3 coding DNA: TGCGCCAGCAGCTTGGGGGACAACAATGAGCAGTTCTTC. Protein product: CASSLGDNNEQFF.

The chain recombines TRBV27 with TRBJ2-7, with 7 bases identical to TRBD2. J lost 6 bases, V lost 6 bases, and 11 bases had no gene match. Germline lookup yields CDR1 MNHEY and CDR2 SMNVEV (reference sequence). CDR3 length equals 14 residues. The CDR3 coding sequence is TGTGCCAGCAGCAACTACCGACTAGCTGGCGAGCAGTACTTC. Residues: CASSNYRLAGEQYF.

The chain has TRBV24-1 and TRBJ2-2; tentative D call: TRBD1 (6 bases). The CDR3 loop spans 15 amino acids. The V end lost 7 bases, the J end lost 3 bases, and 14 bases lay between the germline ends. From germline, CDR1 is KGHDR and CDR2 SFDVKD. The CDR3 spells CATSIRGSYTGELFF. CDR3 DNA: TGTGCCACCAGCATTAGGGGGTCGTACACCGGGGAGCTGTTTTTT.

The chain's CDR3 is CAWRGQGFYGYTF. Written as DNA, the CDR3 is TGTGCCTGGAGGGGACAGGGTTTCTATGGCTACACCTTC. The V and J genes are TRBV30 and TRBJ1-2; 9 bases are a match to TRBD1. V lost 3 bases and J lost 4; bases outside the gene matches: 3. The CDR3 covers 13 residues. Germline CDR1 GTSNPN, CDR2 SVGIG (reference sequence). Variable domain in full (rest from reference TRBV30 and TRBJ1-2): SQTIHQWPATLVQPVGSPLSLECTVEGTSNPNLYWYRQAAGRGLQLLFYSVGIGQISSEVPQNLSASRPQDRQFILSSKKLLLSDSGFYLCAWRGQGFYGYTFGSGTRLTVV.

A note on this clone: A much larger clone lies one base from this, so it may be a read error. This chain joins TRBV5-1 and TRBJ1-4; 7 bases match TRBD1. V gave up 5 bases and J gave up 3 bases; unmatched junction bases: 1. The CDR3 spans 13 residues. Germline-derived CDR1 and CDR2 are SGHRS and YFSETQ. Here the CDR3 reads CASRGQSNEKLFF. Written as DNA, the CDR3 is TGCGCCAGCAGGGGACAGTCTAATGAAAAACTGTTTTTT.

The chain has TRBV7-2 and TRBJ1-1, with D possibly being TRBD1 (5 bases). Germline V CDR1 and CDR2: SGHTA, FQGNSA. This CDR3 spans 14 amino acids. Trimming pared 5 bases from V and 3 bases from J, leaving 13 bases between. CDR3 nucleotide sequence: TGTGCCAGCAGCGCATTCAGGGAGGACACTGAAGCTTTCTTT. It yields the protein CASSAFREDTEAFF.

This clone was detected many times. The chain recombines TRBV18 with TRBJ2-7, with D possibly TRBD1 on 6 matching bases. Germline CDR1 and CDR2: KGHSH and LQKENI. This CDR3 region has 13 residues. The germline V and J ends were trimmed by 10 bases and 3 bases, with 16 bases remaining between them. DNA of the CDR3: TGTGCCACCTCTTCGGGACACCTCTACGAGCAGTACTTC. Translated, it gives CATSSGHLYEQYF.

The J gene is TRBJ1-2, the V gene TRBV6-5, with D possibly TRBD1 on 5 matching bases. Trimming took off 10 bases at V and 4 bases at J, with 16 bases between the two ends. Germline-derived CDR1 and CDR2 are MNHEY and SVGAGI. The CDR3 length is 13 residues. In DNA form, the CDR3 reads TGTGCCATCTTACAGACAGTTACCTATGGCTACACCTTC. This codes for CAILQTVTYGYTF.

In this sample, this clone turned up once. Within the sample, other DNA sequences also encode this same CDR3. The chain has TRBV7-3 and TRBJ1-1; 7 bases line up with TRBD1. V dropped 5 bases and J dropped 4; count of bases not matched to a gene: 4. Germline V gene lookup returns CDR1 SGHTA and CDR2 FQGTGA. The CDR3 totals 13 residues. CDR3 bases: TGTGCCAGCAGCCGGGACAGAAGCACTGAAGCTTTCTTT. It encodes CASSRDRSTEAFF.

This clone was seen once. The chain employs TRBV10-1 and TRBJ2-3; 10 nucleotides align to TRBD2. The CDR3 contains 15 residues. Losses at the gene ends were 4 bases for V and 1 base for J; bases not matched to a gene: 2. Germline V lookup: CDR1 WNHNN, CDR2 SYGVQD (reference sequence). CDR3 in DNA: TGCGCCAGCAGTGGGACTAGCGGTGGCACAGATACGCAGTATTTT. The encoded protein is CASSGTSGGTDTQYF.